A single count supports the clone carrying this T cell receptor beta chain. The antigen remains unidentified. This sample was taken from a study of graft-versus-host responses after intestinal transplantation. Study-level information: Transplants were multivisceral, liver-intestinal, or isolated intestinal.

Germline CDR1 and CDR2: MGHRA and YSYEKL. Trimming stripped 5 bases from V and 3 bases from J, with 14 bases between. The CDR3 is 14 amino acids. Measured with immunoSEQ multiplex PCR; TCRdb has only the in-frame clones, and not every one. This sample carries more than 95,000 clones, about 90% of them seen once, and the ten largest clones take about 1%. The chain combines TRBV4-1 with TRBJ2-7; D is perhaps TRBD1 or TRBD2 (5 bases each). This material consisted of unstimulated CD4+ T cells sorted from spleen or lymph node cells, taken before intestinal transplant. This TCR came from a human donor who received an intestinal transplant. DNA of the CDR3: TGCGCCAGCAGCACCCCGGGACGGTACTACGAGCAGTACTTC. Protein sequence: CASSTPGRYYEQYF.